The 19 T cell receptor beta chains in this list originate from one sample, sequenced in a study of blood T cell repertoires in COVID-19 (dated by TCRdb to about 2020). The library was built by means of the immunoSEQ multiplex PCR assay. The source is immuneACCESS, and TCRdb retained only in-frame sequences with V and J called. Part of the clones is not carried over; for the studies checked, unresolved V genes explain less than half of this, and the remainder is unexplained. Present in this sample are approximately 160,000 clones, over 80% of which were seen just once. The top ten clones comprise less than 3.5% of the sample. Source material: peripheral blood. The receptors were sampled from a woman aged 60 to 75 with acute or convalescent COVID-19.

The rearrangement links TRBV6-5 to TRBJ1-2; the D is unclear. The V gene lost 5 bases and the J gene lost 8 bases, with 9 bases spanning the gap. The CDR3 is 11 amino acids. From germline, CDR1 is MNHEY and CDR2 SVGAGI. In DNA, the CDR3 is TGTGCCAGCAGTCCCGACTTCGGCTACACCTTC. Translated: CASSPDFGYTF.

The chain joins TRBV7-2 to TRBJ1-4, with 9 bases aligning to TRBD1. CDR1 and CDR2 from the germline V gene are SGHTA and FQGNSA. The CDR3 spans 17 residues. J gave up 2 bases and V 5 bases, and 9 bases lay outside the gene matches. The CDR3 DNA follows: TGTGCCAGCAGCCAGGGACAGGGTGTGGGTACTAATGAAAAACTGTTTTTT. Protein product: CASSQGQGVGTNEKLFF. The variable domain in full, with the rest retrieved from reference TRBV7-2 and TRBJ1-4, is GAGVSQSPSNKVTEKGKDVELRCDPISGHTALYWYRQSLGQGLEFLIYFQGNSAPDKSGLPSDRFSAERTGGSVSTLTIQRTQQEDSAVYLCASSQGQGVGTNEKLFFGSGTQLSVL.

This chain joins TRBV10-2 and TRBJ2-3, with D perhaps TRBD1 (5 bases). Germline assignment: CDR1 WSHSY and CDR2 SAAADI. This CDR3 contains 14 residues. Trimming left V 7 bases short and J 2 bases short, with 13 bases between. The CDR3 loop reads CASTEWGPTDTQYF. The DNA for the CDR3 is TGCGCCAGCACCGAGTGGGGCCCCACAGATACGCAGTATTTT.

The chain employs TRBV9 and TRBJ2-5, with 9 bases fitting TRBD1. V gave up 0 bases and J gave up 4 bases; unmatched junction bases: 7. Germline CDR1 is SGDLS and CDR2 is YYNGEE. The CDR3 runs 16 residues. CDR3 coding DNA: TGTGCCAGCAGCGTAGAGGAGACAGGGGGGAGAGAGACCCAGTACTTC. Protein: CASSVEETGGRETQYF.

The chain links TRBV19 to TRBJ1-2, with D possibly being TRBD1 (5 bases). The V gene lost 6 bases and the J gene lost 8 bases, with 10 bases spanning the gap. CDR3 length: 11 amino acids. Germline V gene lookup returns CDR1 LNHDA and CDR2 SQIVND (reference sequence). CDR3 DNA sequence: TGTGCCAGTAGCCAGGGTGGGGGCTACACCTTC. Translating gives CASSQGGGYTF. The complete variable domain, with remaining parts taken from reference TRBV19 and TRBJ1-2, reads DGGITQSPKYLFRKEGQNVTLSCEQNLNHDAMYWYRQDPGQGLRLIYYSQIVNDFQKGDIAEGYSVSREKKESFPLTVTSAQKNPTAFYLCASSQGGGYTFGSGTRLTVV.

V and J are TRBV9 and TRBJ1-3; D possibly corresponds to TRBD1 (6 bases). V was clipped by 3 bases and J by 4 bases, with 11 bases between them. This CDR3 is 14 amino acids long. Germline values: CDR1 SGDLS, CDR2 YYNGEE. The DNA for the CDR3 is TGTGCCAGCAGCGCCGGGACACTAGGAAACACCATATATTTT. Encoded protein: CASSAGTLGNTIYF.

This clone was found once. The chain links TRBV7-9 to TRBJ1-2, with no clear D. The CDR3 runs to 13 residues. Germline V gives CDR1 SEHNR, CDR2 FQNEAQ (reference sequence). V was pared by 6 bases and J by 5 bases, with 13 bases between. CDR3 amino acids: CASSPDGEYGYTF. The CDR3 DNA sequence: TGTGCCAGCAGTCCCGACGGGGAGTATGGCTACACCTTC.

J is TRBJ1-5 and V is TRBV7-8; no reliable D call. Germline assignment: CDR1 SGHVS and CDR2 FQNEAQ. Trimming stripped 5 bases from V and 6 bases from J, with 8 bases between. CDR3 length equals 12 residues. The CDR3 DNA is TGTGCCAGCAGCCGTCCGAGTCAGCCCCAGCATTTT. Residues: CASSRPSQPQHF. Looking up the rest from reference TRBV7-8 and TRBJ1-5 gives the full variable domain: GAGVSQSPRYKVAKRGQDVALRCDPISGHVSLFWYQQALGQGPEFLTYFQNEAQLDKSGLPSDRFFAERPEGSVSTLKIQRTQQEDSAVYLCASSRPSQPQHFGDGTRLSIL.

In this sample, this clone turned up once. An end of the junction differs from the germline gene, which may be a read error. This chain joins TRBV7-7 and TRBJ2-1; TRBD2 matches at 10 bases. This CDR3 is built from 14 residues. From germline, CDR1 is SSHAT and CDR2 FNYEAQ (reference sequence). CDR3 nucleotides: TGTGCTAGCAGCGTCGGACTAGCGGCTGTTGAGCAGTTCTTC. Amino acid sequence: CASSVGLAAVEQFF.

The rearrangement uses TRBV2 and TRBJ2-5; D may be TRBD2 (5 bases). This CDR3 region has 13 residues. Trimming removed 6 bases at V and 5 bases at J, with 13 bases between. Looked up from germline, CDR1 is SNHLY and CDR2 is FYNNEI. The CDR3 region has the DNA TGTGCCAGCAGCGCGGACCGCGGGGAGACCCAGTACTTC. It codes for CASSADRGETQYF.

The rearrangement links TRBV20-1 to TRBJ2-7; D perhaps matches TRBD1 (6 bases). V was trimmed by 3 bases and J by 3 bases, leaving 18 bases between them. This CDR3 contains 15 residues. Germline-derived CDR1 and CDR2 are DFQATT and SNEGSKA (reference sequence). The CDR3 spells CSASRYRDDFYEQYF. The CDR3, as DNA: TGCAGTGCTAGTCGTTACAGGGACGACTTCTACGAGCAGTACTTC.

This sequence joins TRBV9 and TRBJ2-1, with 7 bases matching TRBD2. Losses at the gene ends were 4 bases for V and 2 bases for J; bases not matched to a gene: 6. CDR3 length equals 15 residues. Germline-derived CDR1 and CDR2 are SGDLS and YYNGEE. CDR3 DNA sequence: TGTGCCAGCAGCCGGTTCGGGACTACCTACAATGAGCAGTTCTTC. It encodes CASSRFGTTYNEQFF.

The chain carries TRBV5-4 and TRBJ2-5; tentatively, D is TRBD1 (5 bases). This CDR3 is built from 14 residues. Trimming pared 4 bases from V and 5 bases from J, leaving 15 bases between. CDR1 and CDR2 (germline): SGHNT, YYREEE (reference sequence). CDR3 in amino acids: CASSRWQGRETQYF. CDR3 sequence (DNA): TGTGCCAGCAGCCGGTGGCAGGGCCGTGAGACCCAGTACTTC.

The V and J genes are TRBV29-1 and TRBJ1-2; D possibly corresponds to TRBD1 (6 bases). Looked up from germline, CDR1 is SQVTM and CDR2 is ANQGSEA. With 7 bases removed from V and 7 bases from J, the gap between germline ends came to 19 bases. The CDR3 has 13 amino acids. CDR3 protein: CSARTASAPGYTF. Here the CDR3 DNA reads TGCAGCGCACGGACAGCTTCGGCCCCTGGCTACACCTTC.

The chain has TRBV5-1 and TRBJ1-6, with 8 positions matching TRBD1. Germline V gene sequence: CDR1 SGHRS, CDR2 YFSETQ. This CDR3 has 14 amino acids. V lost 4 bases to trimming and J lost 9 bases; unmatched junction nucleotides: 6. DNA for the CDR3: TGCGCCAGCAGCATTCAGGGGGCGCGTTCACCCCTCCACTTT. Its protein product is CASSIQGARSPLHF.

The chain is built from TRBV6-5 and TRBJ2-7; 8 nucleotides line up with TRBD1. This CDR3 is built from 15 residues. The V segment lost 6 bases and the J segment 2 bases; nucleotides outside the gene matches: 9. Germline CDR1 MNHEY, CDR2 SVGAGI. CDR3 DNA sequence: TGTGCCAGCAGGCGGATGGGGACAGGACCCTACGAGCAGTACTTC. It yields the protein CASRRMGTGPYEQYF.

The chain couples TRBV19 to TRBJ1-1; 9 bases fit TRBD1. J was trimmed by 8 bases and V by 6 bases; bases with no gene match: 7. Germline assignment: CDR1 LNHDA and CDR2 SQIVND (reference sequence). This CDR3 is 13 amino acids long. CDR3 DNA: TGTGCCAGTAGCGCACAGGGGGCGGGGGAAGCTTTCTTT. The encoded protein is CASSAQGAGEAFF.

The V call is TRBV18, the J call TRBJ1-6; 8 bases agree with TRBD1. This CDR3 contains 16 residues. CDR1 is KGHSH and CDR2 is LQKENI in the germline V gene. Trimming removed 0 bases from V and 7 bases from J; junction bases left unmatched: 5. The CDR3 nucleotides are TGTGCCAGCTCACCACCGGCAGGGGGCAACAATTCACCCCTCCACTTT. Translation: CASSPPAGGNNSPLHF.

V usage is TRBV9 and J usage is TRBJ2-5; 7 positions agree with TRBD2. The trim removed 0 bases at V and 4 bases at J, leaving 12 bases unmatched. Germline values: CDR1 SGDLS, CDR2 YYNGEE. CDR3 length equals 17 residues. As DNA, the CDR3 is TGTGCCAGCAGCGTAGGAAAAGGGGAGGGGATAGGAGAGACCCAGTACTTC. Protein product: CASSVGKGEGIGETQYF.